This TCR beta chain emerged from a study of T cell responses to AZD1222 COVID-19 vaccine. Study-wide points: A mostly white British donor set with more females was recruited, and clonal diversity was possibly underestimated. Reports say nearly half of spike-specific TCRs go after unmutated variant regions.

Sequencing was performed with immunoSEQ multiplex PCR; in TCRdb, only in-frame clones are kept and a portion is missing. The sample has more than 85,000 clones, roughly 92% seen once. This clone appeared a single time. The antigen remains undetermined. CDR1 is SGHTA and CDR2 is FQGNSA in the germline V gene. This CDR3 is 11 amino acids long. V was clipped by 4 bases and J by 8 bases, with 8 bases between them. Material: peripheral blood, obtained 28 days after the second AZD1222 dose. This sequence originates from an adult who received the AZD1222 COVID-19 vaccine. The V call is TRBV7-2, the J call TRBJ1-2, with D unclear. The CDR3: CASSSTRGYTF. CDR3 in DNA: TGTGCCAGCAGCTCCACCCGGGGCTACACCTTC.